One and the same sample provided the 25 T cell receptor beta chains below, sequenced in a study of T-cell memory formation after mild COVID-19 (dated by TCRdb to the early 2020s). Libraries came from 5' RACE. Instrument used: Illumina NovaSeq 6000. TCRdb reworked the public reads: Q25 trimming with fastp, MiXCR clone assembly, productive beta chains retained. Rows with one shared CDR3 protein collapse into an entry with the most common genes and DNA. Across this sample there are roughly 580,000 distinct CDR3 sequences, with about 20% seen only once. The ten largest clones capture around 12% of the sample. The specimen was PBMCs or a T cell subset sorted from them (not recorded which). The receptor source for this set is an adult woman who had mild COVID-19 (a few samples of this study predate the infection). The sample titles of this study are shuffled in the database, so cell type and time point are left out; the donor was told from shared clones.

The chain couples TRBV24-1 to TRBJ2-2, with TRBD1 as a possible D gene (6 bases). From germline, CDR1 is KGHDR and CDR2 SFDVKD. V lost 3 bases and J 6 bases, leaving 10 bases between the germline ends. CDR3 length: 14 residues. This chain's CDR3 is CATSDTGWPGELFF. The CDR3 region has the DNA TGTGCCACCAGTGATACAGGGTGGCCCGGGGAGCTGTTTTTT.

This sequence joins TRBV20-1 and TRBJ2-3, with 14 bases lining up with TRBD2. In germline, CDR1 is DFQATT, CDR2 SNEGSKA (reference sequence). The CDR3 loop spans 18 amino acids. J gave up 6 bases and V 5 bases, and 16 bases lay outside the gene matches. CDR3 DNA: TGCAGTGCTCAAGAGGGACTAGCGGGAGCCGGTCGGTGGGATACGCAGTATTTT. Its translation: CSAQEGLAGAGRWDTQYF.

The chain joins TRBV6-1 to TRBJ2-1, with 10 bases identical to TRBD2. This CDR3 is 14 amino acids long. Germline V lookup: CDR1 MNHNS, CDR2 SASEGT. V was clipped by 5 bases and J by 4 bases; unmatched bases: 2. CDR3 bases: TGTGCCAGCAGTCTTAGCGGGAGGTACAATGAGCAGTTCTTC. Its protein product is CASSLSGRYNEQFF.

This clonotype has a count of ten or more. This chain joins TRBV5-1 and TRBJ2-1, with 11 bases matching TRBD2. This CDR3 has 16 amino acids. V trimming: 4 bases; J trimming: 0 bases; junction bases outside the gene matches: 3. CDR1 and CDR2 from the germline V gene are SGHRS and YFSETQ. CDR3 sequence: CASSRTSGSSYNEQFF. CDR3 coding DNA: TGCGCCAGCAGCAGGACTAGCGGGTCCTCCTACAATGAGCAGTTCTTC.

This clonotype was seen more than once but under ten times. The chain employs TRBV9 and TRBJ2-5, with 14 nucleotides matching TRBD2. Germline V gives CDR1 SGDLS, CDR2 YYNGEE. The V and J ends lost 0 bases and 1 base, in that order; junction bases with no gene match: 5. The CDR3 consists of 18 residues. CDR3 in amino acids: CASSVDGLAGGSQETQYF. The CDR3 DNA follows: TGTGCCAGCAGCGTAGATGGACTAGCGGGAGGAAGCCAAGAGACCCAGTACTTC.

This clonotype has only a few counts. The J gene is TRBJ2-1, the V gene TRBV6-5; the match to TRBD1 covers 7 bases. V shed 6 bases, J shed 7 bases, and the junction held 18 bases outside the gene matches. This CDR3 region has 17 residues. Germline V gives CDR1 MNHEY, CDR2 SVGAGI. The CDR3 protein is CASRVGQAYHRSNEQFF. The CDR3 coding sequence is TGTGCCAGCAGAGTCGGACAGGCATATCATCGTTCGAATGAGCAGTTCTTC.

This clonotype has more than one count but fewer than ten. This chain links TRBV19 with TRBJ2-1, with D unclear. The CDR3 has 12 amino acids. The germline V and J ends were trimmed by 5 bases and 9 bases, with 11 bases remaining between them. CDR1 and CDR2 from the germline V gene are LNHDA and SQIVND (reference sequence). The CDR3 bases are TGTGCCAGTAGTGTCCAGGTTGGTGAGCAGTTCTTC. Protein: CASSVQVGEQFF.

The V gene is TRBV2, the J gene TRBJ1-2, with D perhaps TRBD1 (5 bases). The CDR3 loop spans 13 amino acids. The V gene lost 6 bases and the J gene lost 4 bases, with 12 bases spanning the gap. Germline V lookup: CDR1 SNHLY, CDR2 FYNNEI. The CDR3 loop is CASRGTQFYGYTF. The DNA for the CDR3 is TGTGCCAGCAGGGGGACGCAGTTCTATGGCTACACCTTC.

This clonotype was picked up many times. CDR3 sequence: CASSVTGVGEQYF. DNA for the CDR3: TGTGCCAGCAGCGTTACAGGGGTTGGCGAGCAGTACTTC. The rearrangement joins TRBV14 to TRBJ2-7; 7 bases match TRBD1. Per the germline V gene, CDR1 is SGHDN and CDR2 is FVKESK. This CDR3 is built from 13 residues. J lost 6 bases, V lost 5 bases, and 7 bases had no gene match.

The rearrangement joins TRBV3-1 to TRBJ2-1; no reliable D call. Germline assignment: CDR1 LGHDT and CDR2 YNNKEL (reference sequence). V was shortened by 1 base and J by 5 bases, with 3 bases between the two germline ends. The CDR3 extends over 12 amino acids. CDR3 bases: TGTGCCAGCAGCCAAGTGGACAATGAGCAGTTCTTC. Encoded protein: CASSQVDNEQFF.

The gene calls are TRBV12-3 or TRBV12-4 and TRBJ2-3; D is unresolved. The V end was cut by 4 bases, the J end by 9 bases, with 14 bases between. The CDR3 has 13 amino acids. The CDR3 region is CASSYSSTLTQYF. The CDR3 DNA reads TGTGCCAGCAGTTACTCCAGCACCTTGACGCAGTATTTT.

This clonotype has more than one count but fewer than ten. The CDR3 sequence: CASSLRGQTLLTGYTF. The CDR3 DNA follows: TGTGCCAGCAGCCTTAGAGGACAGACCCTGCTTACGGGCTACACCTTC. The chain couples TRBV7-9 to TRBJ1-2; the D gene is possibly TRBD1 (6 bases). CDR3 length: 16 amino acids. Germline values: CDR1 SEHNR, CDR2 FQNEAQ (reference sequence). V lost 5 bases to trimming and J lost 8 bases, with 24 bases between them.

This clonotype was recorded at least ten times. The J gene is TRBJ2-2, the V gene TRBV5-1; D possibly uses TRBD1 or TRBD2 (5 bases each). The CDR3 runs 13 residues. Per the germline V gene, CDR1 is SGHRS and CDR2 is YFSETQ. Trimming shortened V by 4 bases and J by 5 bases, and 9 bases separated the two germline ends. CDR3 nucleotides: TGCGCCAGCAGCCGGGACGGGACCGGGGAGCTGTTTTTT. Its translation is CASSRDGTGELFF.

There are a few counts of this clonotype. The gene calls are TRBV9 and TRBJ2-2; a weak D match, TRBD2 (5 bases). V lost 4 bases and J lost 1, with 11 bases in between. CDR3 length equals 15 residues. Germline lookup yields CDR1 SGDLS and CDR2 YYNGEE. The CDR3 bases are TGTGCCAGCAGCCCCGAAGGACTGAACACCGGGGAGCTGTTTTTT. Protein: CASSPEGLNTGELFF. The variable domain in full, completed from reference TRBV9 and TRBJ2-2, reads DSGVTQTPKHLITATGQRVTLRCSPRSGDLSVYWYQQSLDQGLQFLIQYYNGEERAKGNILERFSAQQFPDLHSELNLSSLELGDSALYFCASSPEGLNTGELFFGEGSRLTVL.

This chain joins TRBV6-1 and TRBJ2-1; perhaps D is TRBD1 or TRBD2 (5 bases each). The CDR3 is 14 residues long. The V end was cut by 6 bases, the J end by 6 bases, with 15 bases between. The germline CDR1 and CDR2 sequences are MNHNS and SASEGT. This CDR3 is CASSPPVGGNEQFF. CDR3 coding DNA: TGTGCCAGCAGCCCGCCAGTTGGGGGCAATGAGCAGTTCTTC.

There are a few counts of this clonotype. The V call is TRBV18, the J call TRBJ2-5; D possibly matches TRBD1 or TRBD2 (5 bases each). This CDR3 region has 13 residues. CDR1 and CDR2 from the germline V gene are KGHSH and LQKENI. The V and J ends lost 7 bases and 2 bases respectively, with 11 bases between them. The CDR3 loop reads CASLWDGQETQYF. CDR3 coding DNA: TGTGCCAGCTTGTGGGACGGGCAAGAGACCCAGTACTTC.

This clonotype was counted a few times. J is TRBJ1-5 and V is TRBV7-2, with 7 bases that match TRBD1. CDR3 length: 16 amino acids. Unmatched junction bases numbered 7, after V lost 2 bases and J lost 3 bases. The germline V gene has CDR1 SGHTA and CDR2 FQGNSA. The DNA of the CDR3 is TGTGCCAGCAGCTTATACGGGACAGCTAACAATCAGCCCCAGCATTTT. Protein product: CASSLYGTANNQPQHF. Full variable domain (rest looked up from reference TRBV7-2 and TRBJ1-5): GAGVSQSPSNKVTEKGKDVELRCDPISGHTALYWYRQSLGQGLEFLIYFQGNSAPDKSGLPSDRFSAERTGGSVSTLTIQRTQQEDSAVYLCASSLYGTANNQPQHFGDGTRLSIL.

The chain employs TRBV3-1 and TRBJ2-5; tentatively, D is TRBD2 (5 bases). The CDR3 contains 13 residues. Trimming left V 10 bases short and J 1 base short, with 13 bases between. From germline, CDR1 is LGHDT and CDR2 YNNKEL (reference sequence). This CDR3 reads CATSKRSQETQYF. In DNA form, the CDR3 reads TGTGCCACCAGTAAGCGGAGCCAAGAGACCCAGTACTTC.

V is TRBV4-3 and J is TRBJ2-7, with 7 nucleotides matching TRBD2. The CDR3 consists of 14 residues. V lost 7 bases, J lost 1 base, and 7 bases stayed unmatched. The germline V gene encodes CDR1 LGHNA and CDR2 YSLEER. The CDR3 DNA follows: TGCGCCAGCATCCTTAAGGGAGGGTCCTACGAGCAGTACTTC. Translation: CASILKGGSYEQYF.

This CDR3 reads CSARIMPDGYTF. The CDR3 nucleotides read TGCAGTGCTAGAATTATGCCAGATGGCTACACCTTC. The rearrangement uses TRBV20-1 and TRBJ1-2; D call uncertain. V was clipped by 2 bases and J by 6 bases, with 10 bases between them. Germline CDR1 reads DFQATT; CDR2 reads SNEGSKA (reference sequence). This CDR3 has 12 amino acids.

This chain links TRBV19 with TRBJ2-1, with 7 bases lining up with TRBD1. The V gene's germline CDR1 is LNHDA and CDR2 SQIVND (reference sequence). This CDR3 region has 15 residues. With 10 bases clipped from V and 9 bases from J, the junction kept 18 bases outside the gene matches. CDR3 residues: CATLGDRMGIGEQFF. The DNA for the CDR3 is TGTGCCACCCTGGGGGACAGAATGGGCATCGGTGAGCAGTTCTTC.

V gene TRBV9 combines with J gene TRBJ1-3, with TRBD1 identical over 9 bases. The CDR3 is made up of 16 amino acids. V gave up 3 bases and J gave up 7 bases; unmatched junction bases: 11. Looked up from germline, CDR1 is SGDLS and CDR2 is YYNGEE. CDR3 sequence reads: CASSARGDRVGNTIYF. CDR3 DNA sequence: TGTGCCAGCAGCGCCCGCGGGGACAGGGTGGGGAACACCATATATTTT.

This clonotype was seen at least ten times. Here the CDR3 reads CASSLHTSEQFF. CDR3 sequence (DNA): TGTGCCAGCAGCTTGCATACTAGCGAACAGTTCTTC. The chain employs TRBV7-2 and TRBJ2-1; the match to TRBD2 covers 7 bases. The CDR3 is 12 amino acids. Germline V gives CDR1 SGHTA, CDR2 FQGNSA. V lost 3 bases and J lost 13; bases outside the gene matches: 6.

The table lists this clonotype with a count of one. CDR3 nucleotide sequence: TGCAGTGCTAGAGACCCCGGACAGGGCCCAGATACGCAGTATTTT. The encoded protein is CSARDPGQGPDTQYF. The V gene is TRBV20-1, the J gene TRBJ2-3, with TRBD1 identical over 8 bases. The ends lost 0 bases at V and 4 bases at J; junction bases unmatched: 6. Germline loops: CDR1 DFQATT, CDR2 SNEGSKA (reference sequence). There are 15 residues in the CDR3.

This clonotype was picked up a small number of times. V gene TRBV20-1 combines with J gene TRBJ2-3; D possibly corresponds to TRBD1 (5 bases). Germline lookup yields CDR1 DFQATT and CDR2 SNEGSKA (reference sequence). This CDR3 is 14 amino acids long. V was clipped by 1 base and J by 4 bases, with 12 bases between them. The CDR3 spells CSARGIIRADTQYF. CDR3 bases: TGCAGTGCTAGAGGGATCATCAGGGCAGATACGCAGTATTTT.